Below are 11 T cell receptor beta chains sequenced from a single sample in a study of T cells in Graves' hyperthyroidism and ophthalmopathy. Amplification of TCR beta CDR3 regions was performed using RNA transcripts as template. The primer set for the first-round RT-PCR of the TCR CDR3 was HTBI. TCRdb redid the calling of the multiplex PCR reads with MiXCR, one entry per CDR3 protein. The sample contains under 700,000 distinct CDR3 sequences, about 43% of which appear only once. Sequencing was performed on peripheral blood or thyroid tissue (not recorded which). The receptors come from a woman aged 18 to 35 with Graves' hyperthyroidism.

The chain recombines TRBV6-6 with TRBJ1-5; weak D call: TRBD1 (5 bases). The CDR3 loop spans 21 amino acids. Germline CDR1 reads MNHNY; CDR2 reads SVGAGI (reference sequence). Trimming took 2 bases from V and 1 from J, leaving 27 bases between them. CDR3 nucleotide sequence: TGTGCCAGCAGTTACCTAAAATGGGGCAGGGATAAGGTTATCAGCAATCAGCCCCAGCATTTT. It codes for CASSYLKWGRDKVISNQPQHF.

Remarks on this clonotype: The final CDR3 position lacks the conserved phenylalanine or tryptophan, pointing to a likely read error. The CDR3 sequence: CASSVTGSQPQHL. The DNA of the CDR3 is TGTGCCAGCAGTGTAACAGGGAGCCAGCCCCAGCATCTT. The chain is built from TRBV2 and TRBJ1-5, with a tentative D call TRBD1 (6 bases). CDR3 length: 13 amino acids. CDR1 is SNHLY, CDR2 FYNNEI, per germline. Trimming removed 4 bases at V and 7 bases at J, with 11 bases between.

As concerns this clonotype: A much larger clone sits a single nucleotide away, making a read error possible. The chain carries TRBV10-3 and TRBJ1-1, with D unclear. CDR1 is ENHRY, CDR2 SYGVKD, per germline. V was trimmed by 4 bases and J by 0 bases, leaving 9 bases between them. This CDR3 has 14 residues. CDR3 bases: TGTGCCATCAGTGGTCGGGTATTGAACACTGAAGCTTTCTTT. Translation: CAISGRVLNTEAFF.

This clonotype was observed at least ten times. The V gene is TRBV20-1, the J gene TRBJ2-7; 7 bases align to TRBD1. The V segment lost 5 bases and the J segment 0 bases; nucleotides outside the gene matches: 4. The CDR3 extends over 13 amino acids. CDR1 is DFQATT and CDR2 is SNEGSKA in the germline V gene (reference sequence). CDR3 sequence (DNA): TGCAGTGCTGCCCGGGACAGCTCCTACGAGCAGTACTTC. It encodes CSAARDSSYEQYF.

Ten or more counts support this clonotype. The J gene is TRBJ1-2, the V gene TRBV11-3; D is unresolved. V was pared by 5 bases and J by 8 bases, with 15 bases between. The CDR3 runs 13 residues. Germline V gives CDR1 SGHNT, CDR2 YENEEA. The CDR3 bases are TGTGCCAGCAGCCTTAACTGGCAGCGCGGCTACACCTTC. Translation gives CASSLNWQRGYTF.

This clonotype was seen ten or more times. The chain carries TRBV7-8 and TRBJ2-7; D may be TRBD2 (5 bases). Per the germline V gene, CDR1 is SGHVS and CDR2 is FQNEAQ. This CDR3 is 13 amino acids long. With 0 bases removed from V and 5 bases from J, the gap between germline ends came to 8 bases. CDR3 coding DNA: TGTGCCAGCAGCTTAGCGCGGGCGGACGAGCAGTACTTC. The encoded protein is CASSLARADEQYF. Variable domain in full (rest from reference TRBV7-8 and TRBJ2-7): GAGVSQSPRYKVAKRGQDVALRCDPISGHVSLFWYQQALGQGPEFLTYFQNEAQLDKSGLPSDRFFAERPEGSVSTLKIQRTQQEDSAVYLCASSLARADEQYFGPGTRLTVT.

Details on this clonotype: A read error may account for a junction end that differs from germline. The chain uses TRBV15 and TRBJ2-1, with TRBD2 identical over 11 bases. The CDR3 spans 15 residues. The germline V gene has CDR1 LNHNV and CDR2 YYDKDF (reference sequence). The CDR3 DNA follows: TGTGTCACCAGCAGAGTACTAGCGGGAGTGAATGAGCAGTTCTTC. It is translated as CVTSRVLAGVNEQFF.

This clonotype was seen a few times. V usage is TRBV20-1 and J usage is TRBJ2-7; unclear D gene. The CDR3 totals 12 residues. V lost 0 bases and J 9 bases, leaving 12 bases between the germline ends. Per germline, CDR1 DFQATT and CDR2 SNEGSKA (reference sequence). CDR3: CSARDQQWVQYF. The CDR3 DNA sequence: TGCAGTGCTAGAGATCAACAATGGGTGCAGTACTTC.

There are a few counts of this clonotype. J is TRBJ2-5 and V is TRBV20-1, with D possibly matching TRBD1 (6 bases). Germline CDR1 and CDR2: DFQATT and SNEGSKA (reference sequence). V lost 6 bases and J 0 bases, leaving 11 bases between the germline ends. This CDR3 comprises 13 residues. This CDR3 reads CSAEDRDQETQYF. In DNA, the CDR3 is TGCAGTGCAGAGGACAGAGACCAAGAGACCCAGTACTTC.

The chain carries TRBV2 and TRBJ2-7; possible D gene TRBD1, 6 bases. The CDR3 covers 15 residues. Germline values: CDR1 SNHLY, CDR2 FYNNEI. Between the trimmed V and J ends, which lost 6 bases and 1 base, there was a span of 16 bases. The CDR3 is CASRPVGGWSYEQYF. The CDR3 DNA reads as TGTGCCAGCAGACCGGTAGGGGGTTGGTCCTACGAGCAGTACTTC.

The CDR3 DNA sequence: TGTGCCATCAGTGGGGCACGTCAGCCCCAGCATTTT. It is translated as CAISGARQPQHF. The chain is built from TRBV10-3 and TRBJ1-5; no reliable D call. Germline loops: CDR1 ENHRY, CDR2 SYGVKD. The CDR3 is 12 amino acids. With 4 bases removed from V and 6 bases from J, the gap between germline ends came to 7 bases.